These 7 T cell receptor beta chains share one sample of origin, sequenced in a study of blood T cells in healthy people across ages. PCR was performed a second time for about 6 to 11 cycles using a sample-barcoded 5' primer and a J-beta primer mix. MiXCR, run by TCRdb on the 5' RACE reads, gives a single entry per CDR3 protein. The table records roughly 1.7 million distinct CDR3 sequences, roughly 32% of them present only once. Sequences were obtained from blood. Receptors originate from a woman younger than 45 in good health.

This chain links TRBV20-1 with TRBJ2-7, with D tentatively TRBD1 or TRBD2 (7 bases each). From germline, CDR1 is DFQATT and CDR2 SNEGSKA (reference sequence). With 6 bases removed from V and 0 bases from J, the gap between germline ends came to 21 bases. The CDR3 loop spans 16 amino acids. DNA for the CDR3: TGCAGTGCCAGGGAGGGGGCCCGGAGGAGCTCCTACGAGCAGTACTTC. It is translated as CSAREGARRSSYEQYF.

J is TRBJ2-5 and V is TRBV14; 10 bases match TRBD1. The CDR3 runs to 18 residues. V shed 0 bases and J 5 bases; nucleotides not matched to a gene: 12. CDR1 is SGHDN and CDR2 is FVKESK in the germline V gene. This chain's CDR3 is CASSQDHIPGTGDETQYF. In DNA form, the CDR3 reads TGTGCCAGCAGCCAAGATCACATTCCGGGGACAGGGGACGAGACCCAGTACTTC.

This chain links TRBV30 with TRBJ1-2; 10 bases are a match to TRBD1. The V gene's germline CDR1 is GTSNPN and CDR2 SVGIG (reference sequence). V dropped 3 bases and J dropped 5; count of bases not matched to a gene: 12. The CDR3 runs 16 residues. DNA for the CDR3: TGTGCCTGGAGGACAGGGGGCGAACGGTCTTCGTATGGCTACACCTTC. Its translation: CAWRTGGERSSYGYTF. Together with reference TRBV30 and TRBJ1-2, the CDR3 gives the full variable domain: SQTIHQWPATLVQPVGSPLSLECTVEGTSNPNLYWYRQAAGRGLQLLFYSVGIGQISSEVPQNLSASRPQDRQFILSSKKLLLSDSGFYLCAWRTGGERSSYGYTFGSGTRLTVV.

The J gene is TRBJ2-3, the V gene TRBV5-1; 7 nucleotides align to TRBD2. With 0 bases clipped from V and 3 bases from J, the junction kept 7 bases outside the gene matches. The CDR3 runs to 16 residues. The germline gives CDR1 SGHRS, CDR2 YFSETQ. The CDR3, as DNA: TGCGCCAGCAGCTTGGAGCCGGGAGGTGGGACAGATACGCAGTATTTT. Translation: CASSLEPGGGTDTQYF.

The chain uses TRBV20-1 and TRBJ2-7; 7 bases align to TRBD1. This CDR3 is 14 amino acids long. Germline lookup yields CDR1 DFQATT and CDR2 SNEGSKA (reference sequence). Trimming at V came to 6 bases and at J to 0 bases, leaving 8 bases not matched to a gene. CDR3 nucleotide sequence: TGCAGTGCGGAAGGGGGCTTAAGCTCCTACGAGCAGTACTTC. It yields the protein CSAEGGLSSYEQYF.

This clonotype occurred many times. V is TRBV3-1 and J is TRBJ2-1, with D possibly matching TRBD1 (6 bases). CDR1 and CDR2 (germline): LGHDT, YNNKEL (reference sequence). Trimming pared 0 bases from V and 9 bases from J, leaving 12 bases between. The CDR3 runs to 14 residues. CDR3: CASSQEGARGEQFF. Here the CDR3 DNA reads TGTGCCAGCAGCCAAGAGGGGGCACGGGGTGAGCAGTTCTTC.

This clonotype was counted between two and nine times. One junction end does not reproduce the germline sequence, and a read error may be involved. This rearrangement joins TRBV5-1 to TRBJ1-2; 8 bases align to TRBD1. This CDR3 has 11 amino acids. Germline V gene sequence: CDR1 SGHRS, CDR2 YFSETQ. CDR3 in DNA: TGCGCCAGTGGACAGGGTTATGACTACACCTTC. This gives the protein CASGQGYDYTF.